Presented here are 31 T cell receptor beta chains from one specimen sequenced in a study of lung T cells in sarcoidosis with Löfgren's syndrome. Each CDR3 protein is one row after TCRdb ran MiXCR on the reads. The table shows roughly 63,000 distinct CDR3 sequences, with approximately 22% occurring only once. Source material: CD4+ T cells from PBMCs. These receptors were taken from a human donor with sarcoidosis (Löfgren's syndrome or another form), or a control subject (not recorded which).

Concerning this clonotype itself: This clone may be a read error of a much larger clone one base away. Here the CDR3 reads CSARSTVNIEAFF. CDR3 nucleotide sequence: TGCAGTGCTAGATCGACTGTGAACATTGAAGCTTTCTTT. The rearrangement joins TRBV20-1 to TRBJ1-1; no firm D call. The CDR3 spans 13 residues. The V gene's germline CDR1 is DFQATT and CDR2 SNEGSKA (reference sequence).

This clonotype was picked up many times. The chain uses TRBV6-2 or TRBV6-3 and TRBJ2-1; D gene unclear. The CDR3 covers 17 residues. The V and J ends lost 4 bases and 2 bases respectively, with 18 bases between them. Germline loops: CDR1 MNHEY, CDR2 SVGEGT. In DNA form, the CDR3 reads TGTGCCAGCAGTTCCATGAACGGGCCTGGGGCCTACAATGAGCAGTTCTTC. The encoded protein is CASSSMNGPGAYNEQFF.

This clonotype was seen a single time. The chain carries TRBV20-1 and TRBJ2-7, with 7 bases aligning to TRBD2. The V segment lost 8 bases and the J segment 0 bases; nucleotides outside the gene matches: 7. The CDR3 sequence is 13 residues long. Germline CDR1 DFQATT, CDR2 SNEGSKA (reference sequence). CDR3 in amino acids: CSSWGGSSYEQYF. The CDR3 DNA reads as TGCAGTTCTTGGGGGGGTAGCTCCTACGAGCAGTACTTC.

The chain links TRBV12-3 or TRBV12-4 to TRBJ2-7; no firm D call. The CDR3 consists of 11 residues. V was cut by 5 bases and J by 7 bases, with 9 bases left in between. In DNA form, the CDR3 reads TGTGCCAGCAGTGAAAACCCAGAGCAGTACTTC. Its translation: CASSENPEQYF.

This chain connects TRBV28 to TRBJ1-2, with D maybe TRBD1 (6 bases). With 8 bases removed from V and 4 bases from J, the gap between germline ends came to 17 bases. This CDR3 spans 14 amino acids. Germline V gives CDR1 MDHEN, CDR2 SYDVKM. DNA for the CDR3: TGTGCCAGCGCACCGCTGGACAGACTCTATGGCTACACCTTC. It yields the protein CASAPLDRLYGYTF.

Concerning this clonotype: A read error may explain this, as a much larger clone is one base away. The gene calls are TRBV5-1 and TRBJ1-6; no clear D. In germline, CDR1 is SGHRS, CDR2 YFSETQ. Trimming removed 0 bases from V and 8 bases from J, with 6 bases in between. The CDR3 covers 13 residues. This CDR3 reads CASSLVSHSPLHF. DNA of the CDR3: TGCGCCAGCAGCTTGGTGTCACATTCACCCCTCCACTTT.

This clonotype was picked up many times. The chain joins TRBV20-1 to TRBJ2-1; D is unclear. Germline V gene data show CDR1 as DFQATT and CDR2 as SNEGSKA (reference sequence). The CDR3 covers 10 residues. CDR3 nucleotide sequence: TGCAGCCTCCTCGGCAATGAGCAGTTCTTC. Translated, it gives CSLLGNEQFF.

This clonotype was detected ten times or more. V gene TRBV27 combines with J gene TRBJ2-2, with 8 bases that match TRBD2. V lost 2 bases to trimming and J lost 3 bases; unmatched junction nucleotides: 2. The CDR3 has 15 residues. Germline V gene sequence: CDR1 MNHEY, CDR2 SMNVEV (reference sequence). DNA of the CDR3: TGTGCCAGCAGTTTACTAGCGGGCCACACCGGGGAGCTGTTTTTT. It codes for CASSLLAGHTGELFF.

Of note for this clonotype: An end of the junction differs from the germline gene, which may be a read error. This rearrangement joins TRBV6-2 or TRBV6-3 to TRBJ2-1; D gene unclear. CDR1 is MNHEY, CDR2 SVGEGT, per germline. This CDR3 contains 14 residues. In nucleotides, the CDR3 is TGCGCCAGCAGTTACAGCATCTCCTACAATGAGCAGTCCTTC. Protein product: CASSYSISYNEQSF.

This clonotype showed up many times. V is TRBV28 and J is TRBJ1-2, with D perhaps TRBD1 (5 bases). This CDR3 region has 13 residues. The germline CDR1 and CDR2 sequences are MDHEN and SYDVKM. The ends were cut back, 2 bases at V and 3 bases at J, with 7 bases in the middle. CDR3 amino acids: CASSLGGYYGYTF. The CDR3 bases are TGTGCCAGCAGTTTAGGGGGGTACTATGGCTACACCTTC.

This clonotype was observed many times. The J gene is TRBJ1-1, the V gene TRBV27; TRBD1 matches 8 bases. The V and J ends lost 2 bases and 1 base, in that order; junction bases with no gene match: 12. The germline gives CDR1 MNHEY, CDR2 SMNVEV (reference sequence). CDR3 length: 18 residues. CDR3: CASSLQGRGRSRNTEAFF. The CDR3 bases are TGTGCCAGCAGTTTACAGGGCAGGGGGCGAAGTAGGAACACTGAAGCTTTCTTT.

This clonotype was seen only a few times. The genes are TRBV5-1 and TRBJ2-3; no reliable D call. With 4 bases removed from V and 6 bases from J, the gap between germline ends came to 9 bases. The CDR3 sequence is 12 residues long. The germline V gene has CDR1 SGHRS and CDR2 YFSETQ. This CDR3 is CASSLPGDTQYF. In DNA form, the CDR3 reads TGCGCCAGCAGCCTCCCCGGGGATACGCAGTATTTT. Combining the CDR3 with reference TRBV5-1 and TRBJ2-3 gives the whole variable domain KAGVTQTPRYLIKTRGQQVTLSCSPISGHRSVSWYQQTPGQGLQFLFEYFSETQRNKGNFPGRFSGRQFSNSRSEMNVSTLELGDSALYLCASSLPGDTQYFGPGTRLTVL.

The chain links TRBV20-1 to TRBJ1-6; D is unclear. Germline V CDR1 and CDR2: DFQATT, SNEGSKA (reference sequence). Trimming removed 2 bases from V and 5 bases from J, with 10 bases in between. The length of the CDR3 is 14 residues. This CDR3 reads CSARTESHNSPLHF. The CDR3 region has the DNA TGCAGTGCTAGAACGGAATCTCATAATTCACCCCTCCACTTT.

This clonotype is medium-sized within its sample. J is TRBJ1-1 and V is TRBV20-1, with 8 positions matching TRBD1. The CDR3 has 14 residues. V lost 0 bases to trimming and J lost 6 bases; unmatched junction nucleotides: 6. Per the germline V gene, CDR1 is DFQATT and CDR2 is SNEGSKA (reference sequence). CDR3 loop: CSARDQGQGAEAFF. The DNA for the CDR3 is TGCAGTGCTAGAGACCAAGGACAGGGCGCTGAAGCTTTCTTT.

This clonotype has at least ten counts. The chain carries TRBV6-2 or TRBV6-3 and TRBJ1-1, with D hard to call. V lost 7 bases to trimming and J lost 6 bases, with 9 bases between them. Germline V lookup: CDR1 MNHEY, CDR2 SVGEGT. The CDR3 extends over 11 amino acids. The chain's CDR3 is CASTSYAEAFF. DNA of the CDR3: TGTGCCAGCACATCTTACGCTGAAGCTTTCTTT.

In the case of this clonotype: A single base separates this from a much larger clone, so it may be a read error. The chain carries TRBV7-2 and TRBJ2-2; D is unresolved. The CDR3 loop spans 14 amino acids. Trimming took off 1 base at V and 4 bases at J, with 7 bases between the two ends. Per germline, CDR1 SGHTA and CDR2 FQGNSA. The DNA for the CDR3 is TGTGCCAGCAGCTTAGAACAGTCCACCGGGGAGCTGTTTTTT. Encoded protein: CASSLEQSTGELFF.

Note on this clonotype: A read error may be the cause here, since a much bigger clone is one base away. The V gene is TRBV20-1, the J gene TRBJ2-4; D tentatively reads TRBD1 or TRBD2 (5 bases each). The germline V gene has CDR1 DFQATT and CDR2 SNEGSKA (reference sequence). The CDR3 is 15 residues long. The CDR3 region is CSAGIGTMAKNIQDF. CDR3 nucleotide sequence: TGCAGTGCCGGCATTGGGACGATGGCCAAAAACATTCAGGACTTC.

This clonotype was detected many times. The chain employs TRBV6-6 and TRBJ2-4; the match to TRBD1 covers 9 bases. CDR1 is MNHNY, CDR2 SVGAGI, per germline (reference sequence). V lost 0 bases to trimming and J lost 5 bases; unmatched junction nucleotides: 8. The length of the CDR3 is 17 residues. In DNA, the CDR3 is TGTGCCAGCAGTTACTCGAGGTCTACAGGGGGCGAAAACATTCAGTACTTC. It encodes CASSYSRSTGGENIQYF.

This clonotype was seen at least ten times. Relative to the germline gene, one junction end is altered; a read error may explain this. The V and J genes are TRBV20-1 and TRBJ2-5, with 10 bases aligning to TRBD2. CDR1 and CDR2 from the germline V gene are DFQATT and SNEGSKA (reference sequence). CDR3 size: 13 residues. The CDR3 nucleotides read TGTGTGGGAAGCGGGGGGGAGGGAGAGACCCAGTACTTC. Residues: CVGSGGEGETQYF.

This clonotype was seen only a few times. The V gene is TRBV19, the J gene TRBJ2-5, with D maybe TRBD2 (6 bases). V lost 3 bases, J lost 4 bases, and 15 bases lay in between. Germline-derived CDR1 and CDR2 are LNHDA and SQIVND (reference sequence). CDR3 length: 15 residues. In DNA form, the CDR3 reads TGTGCCAGTAGTATCCAGAAGGGGACTGGAGAGACCCAGTACTTC. Protein: CASSIQKGTGETQYF.

Worth noting for this clonotype: A read error may produce the germline difference seen at one junction end. This rearrangement joins TRBV28 to TRBJ2-1, with 13 bases that match TRBD2. Per the germline V gene, CDR1 is MDHEN and CDR2 is SYDVKM. The CDR3 has 15 amino acids. Written as DNA, the CDR3 is TGTGCCGGCAGTGTGACTAGCGGGGGGCGGAATGAGCAGTTCTTC. The encoded protein is CAGSVTSGGRNEQFF.

To note about this clonotype: A much larger clone sits a single nucleotide away, making a read error possible. This chain connects TRBV10-3 to TRBJ2-5, with a weak D call TRBD2 (6 bases). The germline gives CDR1 ENHRY, CDR2 SYGVKD. CDR3 size: 12 residues. The CDR3 spells CAISDSGETRYF. In DNA, the CDR3 is TGTGCCATCAGTGACTCGGGAGAGACCCGGTACTTC.

This clonotype was seen at least ten times. The chain uses TRBV7-2 and TRBJ1-4; perhaps TRBD1 as D (5 bases). Between the trimmed V and J ends, which lost 4 bases and 7 bases, there was a span of 13 bases. CDR3 size: 14 residues. Germline CDR1 is SGHTA and CDR2 is FQGNSA. The CDR3 sequence is CASSYGSGGEKLFF. Here the CDR3 DNA reads TGTGCCAGCAGCTACGGGAGTGGGGGTGAAAAACTGTTTTTT.

There are many counts of this clonotype. The rearrangement uses TRBV20-1 and TRBJ1-5; possibly TRBD1 for D (6 bases). The CDR3 is made up of 15 amino acids. The V end was cut by 6 bases, the J end by 0 bases, with 15 bases between. Per the germline V gene, CDR1 is DFQATT and CDR2 is SNEGSKA (reference sequence). CDR3 amino acids: CSATRQVDSNQPQHF. CDR3 DNA sequence: TGCAGTGCGACAAGACAGGTTGATAGCAATCAGCCCCAGCATTTT.

With regard to this clonotype: This may stem from a read error, because a much larger clone lies one nucleotide away. CDR3 protein: CSARDARRQGSTDTQYF. The CDR3 DNA follows: TGCAGTGCTAGAGATGCCAGGAGACAGGGTAGTACAGATACGCAGTATTTT. The chain combines TRBV20-1 with TRBJ2-3; 7 nucleotides align to TRBD1. The V segment lost 0 bases and the J segment 3 bases; nucleotides outside the gene matches: 12. Germline values: CDR1 DFQATT, CDR2 SNEGSKA (reference sequence). The CDR3 contains 17 residues.

This clonotype appeared many times. The V call is TRBV27, the J call TRBJ2-1, with 12 bases fitting TRBD2. V trimming: 2 bases; J trimming: 2 bases; junction bases outside the gene matches: 16. The CDR3 has 21 residues. The V gene's germline CDR1 is MNHEY and CDR2 SMNVEV (reference sequence). CDR3 sequence reads: CASSLRGSSGRATSPYNEQFF. The CDR3 nucleotides are TGTGCCAGCAGTTTAAGAGGCTCTAGCGGGAGGGCCACTTCGCCCTACAATGAGCAGTTCTTC.

Notes on this clonotype: A read error may explain this, as a much larger clone is one base away. The conserved closing phenylalanine or tryptophan is absent in this CDR3, likely reflecting a read error. This chain connects TRBV28 to TRBJ2-7, with D perhaps TRBD1 or TRBD2 (6 bases each). Germline CDR1 MDHEN, CDR2 SYDVKM. The ends were cut back, 3 bases at V and 2 bases at J, with 20 bases in the middle. This CDR3 is 17 amino acids long. The CDR3 DNA is TGTGCCAGCAGTTTGGCTGGAGGGACACCGGATACCTACGAGCAGTACCTC. Residues: CASSLAGGTPDTYEQYL.

Only one count was recorded for this clonotype. The CDR3 DNA follows: TGTGCCAGCAGCGAGGGACAGGCATCGGAGACCCAGTACTTC. Translating gives CASSEGQASETQYF. The chain uses TRBV7-2 and TRBJ2-5; TRBD1 matches at 8 bases. Trimming cost V 5 bases and J 5 bases; bases outside gene matches: 7. Germline V gives CDR1 SGHTA, CDR2 FQGNSA. The CDR3 has 14 residues.

As concerns this clonotype: At one of its ends the junction is not consistent with the germline gene, which may arise from a read error. V and J are TRBV20-1 and TRBJ2-1, with a tentative D call TRBD1 (6 bases). The length of the CDR3 is 14 residues. Per germline, CDR1 DFQATT and CDR2 SNEGSKA (reference sequence). CDR3 in amino acids: CSAGGDTSYSEQFF. The CDR3, as DNA: TGCAGTGCGGGTGGGGACACCTCCTACAGTGAGCAGTTCTTC.

This clonotype was found many times. The CDR3 sequence: CASSEAGGTGELFF. The CDR3 DNA is TGTGCCAGCAGTGAAGCGGGAGGAACCGGGGAGCTGTTTTTT. This rearrangement joins TRBV6-1 to TRBJ2-2; tentative D call: TRBD2 (6 bases). Germline V gives CDR1 MNHNS, CDR2 SASEGT. The CDR3 has 14 amino acids. Trimming pared 0 bases from V and 5 bases from J, leaving 7 bases between.

On this clonotype itself: This likely comes from a read error, as the CDR3 has no conserved phenylalanine or tryptophan at its end. CDR3 protein: CAWREQGAGGQPQHS. The CDR3, as DNA: TGTGCCTGGAGGGAACAGGGGGCAGGAGGTCAGCCCCAGCATTCT. The genes are TRBV30 and TRBJ1-5, with 9 nucleotides matching TRBD1. Trimming at V came to 3 bases and at J to 6 bases, leaving 9 bases not matched to a gene. Germline V gene data show CDR1 as GTSNPN and CDR2 as SVGIG (reference sequence). The CDR3 totals 15 residues.